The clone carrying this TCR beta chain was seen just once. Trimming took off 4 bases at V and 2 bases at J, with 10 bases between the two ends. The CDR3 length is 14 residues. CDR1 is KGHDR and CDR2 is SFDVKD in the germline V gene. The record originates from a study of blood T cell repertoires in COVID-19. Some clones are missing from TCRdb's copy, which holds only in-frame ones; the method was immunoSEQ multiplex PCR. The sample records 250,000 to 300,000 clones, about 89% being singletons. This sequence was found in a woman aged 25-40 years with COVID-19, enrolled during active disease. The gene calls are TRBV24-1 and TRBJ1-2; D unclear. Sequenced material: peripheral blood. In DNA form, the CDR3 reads TGTGCCACCAGTGACTCCGACACGAACTATGGCTACACCTTC. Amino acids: CATSDSDTNYGYTF.